This TCR beta chain was identified during a study of blood T cell repertoires in COVID-19. About the study: Sites in the United States, Italy and Spain provided acute and convalescent COVID-19 samples. From T cells, B-cell-depleted T cells, or PBMCs came the material, which was cDNA or gDNA.

Original methodology: Reference gene primers were amplified, and this amplification served to estimate nucleated cell counts. Sequencing was performed with immunoSEQ multiplex PCR; in TCRdb, only in-frame clones are kept and a portion is missing. Clone size and the V and J calls come from that table; the DNA yielded D and trimming. There are about 220,000 clones in the sample; about three quarters occur only once, and around 7.7% lies in the top ten. Per germline, CDR1 MRHNA and CDR2 SNTAGT. Trimming pared 10 bases from V and 8 bases from J, leaving 15 bases between. This CDR3 spans 13 amino acids. Sequences were obtained from peripheral blood. The receptor's source is a woman in her 70s with acute or convalescent COVID-19. The chain joins TRBV6-4 to TRBJ1-6, with D perhaps TRBD1 (5 bases). CDR3 residues: CATRRGRDSPLHF. The CDR3 DNA sequence: TGTGCCACGAGGAGGGGTCGGGATTCACCCCTCCACTTT.